A selection of T cell receptor beta chains follows, all from one sample in a study of blood T cell repertoires in COVID-19. Sequencing was performed with immunoSEQ multiplex PCR; in TCRdb, only in-frame clones are kept and a portion is missing. Found here are a few hundred thousand clones, 70% to 90% of them singletons; the top ten hold 3% to 3.5%. The material sequenced was peripheral blood. The receptors shown here come from a man aged 55 to 69 with acute or convalescent COVID-19. CDR3s include the opening cysteine and the closing phenylalanine or tryptophan. A D gene is named only where the DNA matches it firmly. Clone size appears in some rows only: once, few, many, or a class for an expanded clone.

CDR3nt,CDR3aa,v_gene,d_gene,j_gene,abundance
TGTGCCAGCAGCCCAACCGGAGGGCCAGTGCGGGGCTACACCTTC,CASSPTGGPVRGYTF,TRBV6-2/TRBV6-3,-,TRBJ1-2,-
TGTGCCAGTAGTAGGCGGGGTCTGTACAATGAGCAGTTCTTC,CASSRRGLYNEQFF,TRBV19,-,TRBJ2-1,-
TGCAGCGCCGAAACAGGGGGCATCGGGGAGCTGTTTTTT,CSAETGGIGELFF,TRBV29-1,TRBD1,TRBJ2-2,-
TGTGCCGTTTGGACAGCCAATCAGCCCCAGCATTTT,CAVWTANQPQHF,TRBV28,-,TRBJ1-5,once
TGTGCCAGCAGCCAAGAGGGAGACACTCGGGAGACCCAGTACTTC,CASSQEGDTRETQYF,TRBV4-2,-,TRBJ2-5,-
TGTGCCAGCAATAGGGGGTGGGGTGGCTACACCTTC,CASNRGWGGYTF,TRBV6-5,-,TRBJ1-2,-
TGTGCCAGAAGCTTGCGCCCGGGACAGATTTGCGAGCAGTACTTC,CARSLRPGQICEQYF,TRBV5-3,TRBD1,TRBJ2-7,-
TGTGCCAGCAGACAGGGGGCCGGGGGAGAGACCCAGTACTTC,CASRQGAGGETQYF,TRBV6-5,TRBD1,TRBJ2-5,-
TGTGCCAGCAGTTTTGTCAGCTATGGCTACACCTTC,CASSFVSYGYTF,TRBV28,-,TRBJ1-2,-
TGTGCCATCAGTTGGGACAGGTCATCCAATACCAATACTGAAGCTTTCTTT,CAISWDRSSNTNTEAFF,TRBV10-3,TRBD1,TRBJ1-1,once